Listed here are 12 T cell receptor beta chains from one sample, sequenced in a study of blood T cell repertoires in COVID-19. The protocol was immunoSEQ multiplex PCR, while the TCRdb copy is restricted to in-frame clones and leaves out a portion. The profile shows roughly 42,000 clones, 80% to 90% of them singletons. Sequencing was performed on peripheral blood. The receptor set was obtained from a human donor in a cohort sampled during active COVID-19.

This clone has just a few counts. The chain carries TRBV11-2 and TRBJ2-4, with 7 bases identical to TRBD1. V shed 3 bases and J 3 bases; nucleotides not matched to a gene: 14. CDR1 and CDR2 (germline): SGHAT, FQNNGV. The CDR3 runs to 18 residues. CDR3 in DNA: TGTGCCAGCAGCTTCCGAAGGGGGCAGGTAGCTGGCAAAAACATTCAGTACTTC. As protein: CASSFRRGQVAGKNIQYF.

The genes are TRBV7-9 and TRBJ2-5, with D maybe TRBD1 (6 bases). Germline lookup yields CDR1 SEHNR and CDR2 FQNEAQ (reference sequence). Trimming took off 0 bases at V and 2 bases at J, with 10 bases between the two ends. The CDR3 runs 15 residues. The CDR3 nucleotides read TGTGCCAGCAGCTTAGCTCTGAGGGGGCAAGAGACCCAGTACTTC. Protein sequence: CASSLALRGQETQYF.

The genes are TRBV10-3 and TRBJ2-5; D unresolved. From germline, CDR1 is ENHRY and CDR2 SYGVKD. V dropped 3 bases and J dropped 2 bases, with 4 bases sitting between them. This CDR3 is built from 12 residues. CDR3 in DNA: TGTGCCATCAGTGACAGGCAAGAGACCCAGTACTTC. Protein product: CAISDRQETQYF.

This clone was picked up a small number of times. This CDR3 is CASSGNYDSNQPQHF. The CDR3 nucleotides are TGTGCCAGCTCGGGGAATTACGATAGCAATCAGCCCCAGCATTTT. The chain couples TRBV6-5 to TRBJ1-5, with D hard to call. V lost 8 bases, J lost 0 bases, and 14 bases lay in between. This CDR3 has 15 residues. CDR1 is MNHEY and CDR2 is SVGAGI in the germline V gene.

The CDR3 is CASSNNATGEGNEQFF. DNA for the CDR3: TGTGCCAGCAGCAATAATGCGACAGGGGAGGGCAATGAGCAGTTCTTC. The chain joins TRBV21-1 to TRBJ2-1; the tabulated D call, TRBD1, remains unverified against the DNA. TRBV21-1 is a recognized pseudogene. The CDR3 loop spans 16 amino acids.

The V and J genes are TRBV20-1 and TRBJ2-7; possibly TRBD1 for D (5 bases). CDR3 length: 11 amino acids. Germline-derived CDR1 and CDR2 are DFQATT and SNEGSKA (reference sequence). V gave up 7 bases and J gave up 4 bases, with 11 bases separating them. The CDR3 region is CSVRKGYEQYF. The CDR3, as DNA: TGCAGTGTTCGGAAGGGGTACGAGCAGTACTTC.

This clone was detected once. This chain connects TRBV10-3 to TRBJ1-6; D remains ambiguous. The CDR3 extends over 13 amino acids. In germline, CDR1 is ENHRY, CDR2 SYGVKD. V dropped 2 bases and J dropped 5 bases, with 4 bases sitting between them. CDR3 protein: CAISETDNSPLHF. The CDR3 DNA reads TGTGCCATCAGTGAGACAGATAATTCACCCCTCCACTTT.

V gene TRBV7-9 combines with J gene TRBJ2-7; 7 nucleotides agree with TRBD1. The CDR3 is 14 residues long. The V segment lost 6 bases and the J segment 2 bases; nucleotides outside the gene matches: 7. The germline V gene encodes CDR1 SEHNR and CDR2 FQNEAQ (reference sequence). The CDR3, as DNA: TGTGCCAGCAGTACAGGACAGGTAGCCTACGAGCAGTACTTC. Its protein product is CASSTGQVAYEQYF.

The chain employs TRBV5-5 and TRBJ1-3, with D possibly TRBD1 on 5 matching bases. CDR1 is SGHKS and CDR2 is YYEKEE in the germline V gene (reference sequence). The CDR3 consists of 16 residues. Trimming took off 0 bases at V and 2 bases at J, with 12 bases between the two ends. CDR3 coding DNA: TGTGCCAGCAGCTTGGAGAGGACAAGACCTGGAAACACCATATATTTT. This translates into CASSLERTRPGNTIYF.

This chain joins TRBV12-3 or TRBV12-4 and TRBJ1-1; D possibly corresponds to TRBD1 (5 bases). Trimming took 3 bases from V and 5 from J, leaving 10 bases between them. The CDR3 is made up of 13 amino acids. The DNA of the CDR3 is TGTGCCAGCAGTTTTCTACGGGGGACTGAAGCTTTCTTT. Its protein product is CASSFLRGTEAFF.

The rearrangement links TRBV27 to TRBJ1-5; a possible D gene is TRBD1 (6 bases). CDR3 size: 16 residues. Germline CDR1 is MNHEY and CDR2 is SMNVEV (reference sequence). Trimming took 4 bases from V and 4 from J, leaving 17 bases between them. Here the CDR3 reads CASSSHRVTLNQPQHF. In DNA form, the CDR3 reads TGTGCCAGCAGTTCCCACAGGGTGACGTTAAATCAGCCCCAGCATTTT.

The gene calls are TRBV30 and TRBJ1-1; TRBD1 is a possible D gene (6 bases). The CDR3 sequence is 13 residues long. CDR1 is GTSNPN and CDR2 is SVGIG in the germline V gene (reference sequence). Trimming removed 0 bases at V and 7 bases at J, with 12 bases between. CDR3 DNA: TGTGCCTGGAGTGTTCGGGGGGCCCTTGAAGCTTTCTTT. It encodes CAWSVRGALEAFF.